The entry that follows covers one TCR beta chain sequence. The CDR3 runs 16 residues. The V and J ends lost 5 bases and 1 base respectively, with 17 bases between them. Germline lookup yields CDR1 LNHDA and CDR2 SQIVND (reference sequence). This sample is drawn from a study of blood T cell repertoires in COVID-19. Study-wide background: Sample material is recorded as cDNA or gDNA derived from T cells, B-cell-depleted T cells, or PBMCs.

Cohort placement rested on clinical history that participants reported themselves. Recovery meant two consecutive negative NP/OP PCR tests, professional clearance, or resolved symptoms. Here immunoSEQ multiplex PCR was the method, and the copy in TCRdb shows in-frame clones only, minus some. The sample yields under 300,000 clones, roughly 85% seen once. This clonotype was obtained from a woman aged 45-60 years who had recovered from COVID-19. Sample: PBMCs or T cells enriched from blood (not recorded which). This chain connects TRBV19 to TRBJ2-5; D is perhaps TRBD2 (6 bases). In DNA form, the CDR3 reads TGTGCCAGTAGTTGGGGTTTGGGTAGCGGCCAAGAGACCCAGTACTTC. It yields the protein CASSWGLGSGQETQYF.